This is a list of T cell receptor beta chains from one sample in a study of blood T cell repertoires in COVID-19. Produced via immunoSEQ multiplex PCR; TCRdb's table is partial and in-frame only. The sample has roughly 260,000 clones; around 87% are singletons. Source material: peripheral blood. These receptor sequences come from a woman aged 50 to 60 with acute or convalescent COVID-19. CDR3s include the opening cysteine and the closing phenylalanine or tryptophan. The order of the fields is J gene, V gene, D gene, clone size, CDR3 protein, CDR3 DNA. A D gene is named only where the DNA matches it firmly. Clone size appears in some rows only: once, few, many, or a class for an expanded clone.

TRBJ2-7 TRBV28 . . CASRLGGADEQYF TGTGCCAGCCGGCTAGGGGGGGCGGACGAGCAGTACTTC
TRBJ1-1 TRBV9 . . CASNTEGGTEAFF TGTGCCAGCAACACTGAGGGGGGGACTGAAGCTTTCTTT
TRBJ2-2 TRBV5-1 TRBD2 . CASSLGAGAWTGELFF TGCGCCAGCAGCTTGGGAGCGGGAGCGTGGACCGGGGAGCTGTTTTTT
TRBJ1-1 TRBV6-5 . . CASRLRGEDTEAFF TGTGCCAGCAGGCTTCGGGGGGAAGACACTGAAGCTTTCTTT
TRBJ2-2 TRBV4-2 . once CASSQAGRANTGELFF TGTGCCAGCAGCCAAGCGGGCAGGGCGAACACCGGGGAGCTGTTTTTT
TRBJ2-1 TRBV7-3 . . CASSQTSSAYNEQFF TGTGCCAGCAGCCAGACTAGTAGTGCCTACAATGAGCAGTTCTTC
TRBJ2-7 TRBV3-1/TRBV3-2 TRBD2 . CASSQVWTSGRRQAYEQYF TGTGCCAGCAGCCAAGTGTGGACTAGCGGGAGAAGGCAGGCCTACGAGCAGTACTTC
TRBJ1-3 TRBV6-2/TRBV6-3 . . CASSRRQRLSGNTIYF TGTGCCAGCAGCAGAAGACAGCGACTCTCTGGAAACACCATATATTTT
TRBJ2-3 TRBV12-3/TRBV12-4 . . CASSPGDSPLQYF TGTGCCAGCAGTCCGGGGGACAGCCCCCTACAGTATTTT
TRBJ2-7 TRBV6-1 TRBD1 . CASSERGYGTEFYEQYF TGTGCCAGCAGTGAAAGGGGCTACGGGACAGAATTCTACGAGCAGTACTTC
TRBJ1-6 TRBV14 TRBD1 . CASSSGTGYSPLHF TGTGCCAGCAGCTCGGGGACAGGTTATTCACCCCTCCACTTT
TRBJ2-3 TRBV24-1 . . CATSDRQGRSDTQYF TGTGCCACCAGTGATAGGCAGGGGCGTTCAGATACGCAGTATTTT
TRBJ2-1 TRBV7-6 . . CASSRSPGQGAYNEQFF TGTGCCAGCAGCCGATCTCCGGGACAAGGGGCCTACAATGAGCAGTTCTTC
TRBJ2-2 TRBV5-1 . . CASSWQGIGELFF TGCGCCAGCAGCTGGCAGGGGATCGGGGAGCTGTTTTTT
TRBJ1-3 TRBV19 TRBD1 . CASSTLTTGRSGNTIYF TGTGCCAGTAGTACCCTGACGACAGGGCGCTCTGGAAACACCATATATTTT
TRBJ2-7 TRBV3-1/TRBV3-2 . few CASSQEGRGTEQRSYEQYF TGTGCCAGCAGCCAAGAGGGACGGGGGACAGAACAGCGCTCCTACGAGCAGTACTTC
TRBJ1-5 TRBV28 . . CASSHAKLDQPQHF TGTGCCAGCAGTCATGCCAAGCTGGATCAGCCCCAGCATTTT
TRBJ2-3 TRBV19 . . CASSIRQNTDTQYF TGTGCCAGTAGTATTCGTCAGAACACAGATACGCAGTATTTT
TRBJ1-2 TRBV24-1 . . CATSDAFGQGLYGYTF TGTGCCACCAGTGATGCTTTTGGGCAGGGCCTCTATGGCTACACCTTC
TRBJ1-4 TRBV3-1/TRBV3-2 . . CASSQDPGRGEKLFF TGTGCCAGCAGCCAAGATCCAGGGAGGGGTGAAAAACTGTTTTTT
TRBJ2-3 TRBV5-1 . . CASSVATAGMDSTDTQYF TGCGCCAGCAGCGTGGCCACCGCAGGGATGGATAGCACAGATACGCAGTATTTT
TRBJ2-2 TRBV19 . few CASSIKVGAVRSGELFF TGTGCCAGTAGTATAAAAGTTGGGGCGGTGCGGTCCGGGGAGCTGTTTTTT
TRBJ1-2 TRBV18 TRBD1 . CASSPGQRDYGYTF TGTGCCAGCTCACCGGGACAGAGAGACTATGGCTACACCTTC
TRBJ2-5 TRBV24-1 . . CATSDGPTGGTQYF TGTGCCACCAGTGATGGGCCTACCGGAGGGACCCAGTACTTC
TRBJ2-1 TRBV6-2/TRBV6-3 . . CASSYDAISYNEQFF TGTGCCAGCAGTTACGATGCTATCTCCTACAATGAGCAGTTCTTC
TRBJ2-7 TRBV7-3 . . CASSLAPRETYEQYF TGTGCCAGCAGCTTAGCGCCCAGGGAAACCTACGAGCAGTACTTC